A selection of T cell receptor beta chains follows, all from one sample in a study of blood T cell repertoires in COVID-19. The method was immunoSEQ multiplex PCR; TCRdb's version includes in-frame clones alone and lacks a portion of them. The data show fewer than 350,000 clones, with roughly nine tenths seen just once and 1.5% to 2% held by the top ten. Material: PBMCs or T cells enriched from blood (not recorded which). These TCRs come from a woman aged 40 to 49 who had recovered from COVID-19. Each CDR3 is given with its conserved first and last residue. The D gene is left open where the match is weak. Clone sizes are given selectively: once, few, many, or a class where the clone is expanded.

abundance,v_gene,d_gene,j_gene,CDR3aa,CDR3nt
.,TRBV5-6,TRBD2,TRBJ2-7,CASSFLTSGGYEQYF,TGTGCCAGCAGCTTCCTGACTAGCGGGGGTTACGAGCAGTACTTC
.,TRBV18,TRBD2,TRBJ2-5,CASSPGLAGETQYF,TGTGCCAGCTCACCCGGGCTAGCGGGGGAGACCCAGTACTTC
.,TRBV4-3,.,TRBJ1-5,CASSQDDTQPQHF,TGCGCCAGCAGCCAAGACGACACGCAGCCCCAGCATTTT
.,TRBV3-1/TRBV3-2,.,TRBJ1-4,CASSQVGGDEKLFF,TGTGCCAGCAGCCAAGTCGGAGGGGATGAAAAACTGTTTTTT
.,TRBV7-6,.,TRBJ1-2,CASSLDSWGTQEGYTF,TGTGCCAGCAGCTTAGATTCTTGGGGGACACAGGAAGGCTACACCTTC
.,TRBV19,TRBD1,TRBJ1-6,CASSRDRNPPLHF,TGTGCCAGTAGCCGGGACAGGAACCCACCCCTCCACTTT
.,TRBV10-3,TRBD2,TRBJ2-2,CAIRGLAGEGDTGELFF,TGTGCCATCAGGGGACTAGCGGGAGAAGGGGACACCGGGGAGCTGTTTTTT
.,TRBV6-2/TRBV6-3,.,TRBJ1-5,CASSYSRQQPQHF,TGTGCCAGCAGTTACTCTAGACAACAGCCCCAGCATTTT
.,TRBV3-1/TRBV3-2,TRBD1,TRBJ1-2,CASSPRQGGYGYTF,TGTGCCAGCAGCCCTCGACAGGGTGGCTATGGCTACACCTTC
few,TRBV6-5,.,TRBJ2-7,CASSYSRIAASYEQYF,TGTGCCAGCAGTTACTCAAGGATAGCGGCTTCCTACGAGCAGTACTTC
.,TRBV5-1,.,TRBJ2-1,CASSPLEGAGEQFF,TGCGCCAGCAGCCCCCTGGAGGGAGCCGGTGAGCAGTTCTTC
.,TRBV9,.,TRBJ1-1,CASSVVGGAAFF,TGTGCCAGCAGCGTAGTCGGGGGGGCAGCTTTCTTT
.,TRBV9,.,TRBJ1-6,CASSEGESSPLHF,TGTGCCAGCAGCGAGGGGGAAAGTTCACCCCTCCACTTT
.,TRBV6-1,TRBD2,TRBJ2-3,CASSVNPTSGGADTQYF,TGTGCCAGCAGTGTTAACCCGACTAGCGGGGGGGCCGATACGCAGTATTTT
.,TRBV7-2,TRBD1,TRBJ2-5,CASSPDRGETQYF,TGTGCCAGCAGCCCGGACAGGGGCGAGACCCAGTACTTC
.,TRBV6-5,.,TRBJ1-1,CASSYRYGRAFF,TGTGCCAGCAGTTACCGATATGGTCGGGCTTTCTTT
.,TRBV7-7,TRBD2,TRBJ2-5,CASSLESGGTQYF,TGTGCTAGCAGCTTAGAGTCGGGGGGGACCCAGTACTTC
.,TRBV6-5,TRBD2,TRBJ2-3,CASSEREGNADTQYF,TGTGCCAGCAGCGAGCGGGAGGGAAACGCAGATACGCAGTATTTT
few,TRBV7-8,.,TRBJ1-1,CASSLAGRVITDTEAFF,TGTGCCAGCAGCTTAGCGGGCAGGGTCATTACGGACACTGAAGCTTTCTTT